A single T cell receptor (beta chain) is shown here with its context. Germline CDR1 and CDR2: SGDLS and YYNGEE. CDR3 length equals 14 residues. The V end was cut by 0 bases, the J end by 5 bases, with 12 bases between. The source of the sample is a study of control samples from healthy donors and cancer patients. The table came from immunoSEQ multiplex PCR; TCRdb's copy has only in-frame clones and leaves some out. The data hold 400,000 to 450,000 clones, with 80% to 95% observed a single time. This chain connects TRBV9 to TRBJ2-7, with D tentatively TRBD1 (5 bases). The TCR comes from a man aged 35 to 55 with head and neck cancer. Material: PBMCs. CDR3 in DNA: TGTGCCAGCAGCGTAGGGGTGACAGTCGACGAGCAGTACTTC. Protein: CASSVGVTVDEQYF.